The sequence of this T cell receptor (beta chain) was determined in a study of draining lymph node invasion in breast cancer (dated by TCRdb to the early 2020s). Concerning the study at large: Metastasis in lymph nodes was diagnosed using histology and cytokeratin immunohistochemistry and was confirmed with EpCAM/CD45 flow cytometry. Across breast cancer tissues, a separate targeted assay used bulk TCR-beta CDR3 sequencing to compare sorted memory regulatory T cells with memory conventional CD4 T cells. The separate targeted TCR sequencing included lymph nodes from five patients, and primary tumors were also sequenced for three of those five patients. From every patient, the primary tumor plus matched non-invaded and tumor-invaded tumor-draining lymph nodes were collected, and both Treg and Tconv subsets were profiled.

With respect to this clonotype: Its target antigen remains unknown. No base-level quality is on record; no much larger clone is a single base apart.

The library was produced with bulk RNA-seq. TCRdb names Illumina HiSeq 2500 as the instrument used. Per the source publication's procedure: For the separate targeted TCR-seq dataset, CDR3 sequences were extracted and quantified from raw reads using MiXCR version 2.1.5 with default parameters. TCR-beta clones in the separate targeted TCR-seq dataset were defined according to the combination of V gene, J gene and CDR3 sequence. In the separate targeted TCR-seq dataset, clones with fewer than three counts were removed, then only the 90% most strongly expressed clones per sample were retained. For each tissue in the separate targeted TCR-seq dataset, Treg-Tconv overlap was calculated by dividing the number of shared clones by the total number of Treg clones and multiplying by 100. In TCRdb, the public reads were trimmed at Q25 with fastp and aligned with MiXCR, with productive beta chains retained. Every distinct CDR3 protein forms one entry, paired with its most common genes and DNA. TCRdb's processing, not the authors', yielded these V and J calls. This sample comprises 2,000 to 3,000 distinct CDR3 sequences, approximately 85% of them detected only once. In total, the top ten clones hold roughly 1.5% of the sample.

What the work shows at the level of the full study, not this receptor alone: TCRs shared between the Treg and Tconv subsets were regarded as suggesting, but not proving, a common clonal origin. Within each tissue, roughly 13-25% of Treg TCRs were also found among Tconvs, a result interpreted as suggesting peripheral Treg induction. The tumor top-100 clone tracking analysis could be carried out in only a couple of patients. According to the targeted TCR-seq data, Tregs appeared to be more clonally expanded than Tconvs in every tissue, and both subsets had lower diversity in tumor than in lymph nodes. Whether Treg conversion occurred in a given organ or whether converted Tregs recirculated between nodes and tumor could not be resolved from the data. Some of the top 100 tumor clones were detected in invaded and non-invaded nodes, suggesting recirculation between tumor and draining nodes.

Sequences SGHRS (CDR1) and YFSETQ (CDR2) are obtained from the germline V gene. The CDR3 holds 16 amino acids from the cysteine to the phenylalanine. The kept DNA is CDR3 alone, 48 bases in frame from the first base. After removal of 0 bases from V and 4 bases from J, the junction retains 4 bases not matched to a gene. Memory conventional CD4 T cells were isolated by sorting for CD4+ CD45RA- CD25- cells. Whether a tumor-draining lymph node counted as invaded or non-invaded depended on the presence or absence of metastatic tumor cells. Before staining and sorting, T cells were pre-enriched using a Miltenyi Pan T Cell isolation kit. Immunohistochemistry for estrogen receptor, progesterone receptor, HER2 and Ki-67 was used to characterize primary tumors. Within a few hours after surgery, the fresh surgical tissue was processed by cutting it into small fragments. Tissue fragments were enzymatically digested with Liberase TL plus DNase for 20 to 25 minutes and filtered through a 40-micrometer strainer. Sorting used a BD FACS Aria II with about 96-99% purity, after DAPI live/dead staining. Sorted cells were lysed in TCL buffer, and RNA was purified with a Norgen Single Cell RNA purification kit including DNase treatment.

The chain uses TRBV5-1 and TRBJ2-2; a stretch of 9 junction bases matches TRBD2. The clonotype originates from a female donor with luminal breast cancer. The sample comprised sorted memory CD4+ effector T cells from a lymph node. Reading the label with the study, this specimen's cell subset or site is: CD45RA-negative sorted CD4+ T cells (memory Tconv or effector/memory Treg). The base sequence is TGCGCCAGCAGCTTGGCTGGGACTAGCTTCACCGGGGAGCTGTTTTTT. Its translation reads: CASSLAGTSFTGELFF.